The rows below give T cell receptor beta chains drawn from one sample of a study of identical twins. A single record per CDR3 protein comes from TCRdb applying MiXCR to the 5' RACE reads. The sample consists of 400,000 to 500,000 distinct CDR3 sequences, 18% of them appearing once. Sample: naive T cells sorted from blood. These receptors came from a man aged 45-65 years in good health. The CDR3 runs from the conserved cysteine through the conserved F or W. The order of the fields is D gene, V gene, J gene, CDR3 length, clone size, CDR3 DNA, CDR3 protein. The D gene is left open where the match is weak. Only part of the rows carry a size: once, few, many, or a class if the clone is expanded.

TRBD1	TRBV5-1	TRBJ1-1	17	NA	TGCGCCAGCAGCCTCTTGACAGGGCCCCTTATGAACACTGAAGCTTTCTTT	CASSLLTGPLMNTEAFF
NA	TRBV7-9	TRBJ1-5	14	many	TGTGCCAGCAGCTCACAGGGAAGCAATCAGCCCCAGCATTTT	CASSSQGSNQPQHF
NA	TRBV28	TRBJ2-1	15	NA	TGTGCCAGCAGTTTACAGCGGGCGTCCTACAATGAGCAGTTCTTC	CASSLQRASYNEQFF
TRBD2	TRBV6-2/TRBV6-3	TRBJ2-1	14	NA	TGTGCCAGCAAACTTCCCGGGACTAGTAATGAGCAGTTCTTC	CASKLPGTSNEQFF
TRBD1	TRBV7-2	TRBJ1-4	13	few	TGTGCCAGCAGCTTAGAGGGGGCCCGAAAACTGTTTTTT	CASSLEGARKLFF
TRBD2	TRBV6-2/TRBV6-3	TRBJ2-7	16	few	TGTGCCAGCAGTTACAGGAGTCTAGCGGGGATCTACGAGCAGTACTTC	CASSYRSLAGIYEQYF
NA	TRBV7-3	TRBJ2-1	14	few	TGTGCCAGCAGCCGGGGGAGGTCTAACAATGAGCAGTTCTTC	CASSRGRSNNEQFF
NA	TRBV5-1	TRBJ2-5	14	NA	TGCGCCAGCAGCAGAGGAGGGACCCAAGAGACCCAGTACTTC	CASSRGGTQETQYF
TRBD1	TRBV12-3/TRBV12-4	TRBJ2-1	15	few	TGTGCCAGCAGTCCCCGGGGACAGCCGTGGGATGAGCAGTTCTTC	CASSPRGQPWDEQFF
NA	TRBV9	TRBJ2-1	15	many	TGTGCCAGCAGCGTAGGTGCTAGCAGCGACAATGAGCAGTTCTTC	CASSVGASSDNEQFF
TRBD1	TRBV18	TRBJ1-3	17	NA	TGTGCCAGCTCCGACGGACAGGGTTACCTGAAGGGAAACACCATATATTTT	CASSDGQGYLKGNTIYF
NA	TRBV7-2	TRBJ2-1	15	NA	TGTGCCAGCAGCCGGACCGGGACAATTTTGGATGAGCAGTTCTTC	CASSRTGTILDEQFF
TRBD2	TRBV20-1	TRBJ2-5	13	many	TGCAGTGCTCCCGGGACTAGCGGAGAGACCCAGTACTTC	CSAPGTSGETQYF
TRBD2	TRBV5-1	TRBJ2-5	17	NA	TGCGCCAGCAGCCGGACTAGCGGGAGGGAATGGGGAGAGACCCAGTACTTC	CASSRTSGREWGETQYF
NA	TRBV29-1	TRBJ2-1	13	few	TGCAGCGTTGAAAGGACAAACTACAATGAGCAGTTCTTC	CSVERTNYNEQFF
NA	TRBV7-8	TRBJ2-1	13	few	TGTGCCAGCAGCCTTAGACCGAAACGTGAGCAGTTCTTC	CASSLRPKREQFF
NA	TRBV5-6	TRBJ1-3	14	many	TGTGCCAGCAGCTTGGCCAACATGGGAAACACCATATATTTT	CASSLANMGNTIYF
NA	TRBV7-8	TRBJ1-1	13	few	TGTGCCAGCAGCCAGGACGGTGACACTGAAGCTTTCTTT	CASSQDGDTEAFF
NA	TRBV5-6	TRBJ2-1	14	few	TGTGCCAGCAGCTCCGGGACTCGATACAATGAGCAGTTCTTC	CASSSGTRYNEQFF